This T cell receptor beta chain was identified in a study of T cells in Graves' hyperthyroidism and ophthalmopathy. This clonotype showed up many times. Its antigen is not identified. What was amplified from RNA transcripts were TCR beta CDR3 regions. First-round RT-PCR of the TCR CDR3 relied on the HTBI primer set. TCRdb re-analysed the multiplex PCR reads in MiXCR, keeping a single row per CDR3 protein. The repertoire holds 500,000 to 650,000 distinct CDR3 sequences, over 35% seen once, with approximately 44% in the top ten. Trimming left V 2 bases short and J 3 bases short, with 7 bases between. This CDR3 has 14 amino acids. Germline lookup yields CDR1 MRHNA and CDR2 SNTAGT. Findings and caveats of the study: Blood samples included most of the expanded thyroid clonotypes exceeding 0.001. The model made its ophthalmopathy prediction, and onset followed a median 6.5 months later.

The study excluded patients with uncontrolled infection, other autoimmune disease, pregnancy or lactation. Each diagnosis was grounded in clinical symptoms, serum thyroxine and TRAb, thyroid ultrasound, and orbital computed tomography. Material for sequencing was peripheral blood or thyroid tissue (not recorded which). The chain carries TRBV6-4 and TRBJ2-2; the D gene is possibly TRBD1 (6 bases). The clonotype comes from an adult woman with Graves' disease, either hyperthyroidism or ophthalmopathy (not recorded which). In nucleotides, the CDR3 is TGTGCCAGCAGTGACGGGGGCCACACCGGGGAGCTGTTTTTT. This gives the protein CASSDGGHTGELFF.